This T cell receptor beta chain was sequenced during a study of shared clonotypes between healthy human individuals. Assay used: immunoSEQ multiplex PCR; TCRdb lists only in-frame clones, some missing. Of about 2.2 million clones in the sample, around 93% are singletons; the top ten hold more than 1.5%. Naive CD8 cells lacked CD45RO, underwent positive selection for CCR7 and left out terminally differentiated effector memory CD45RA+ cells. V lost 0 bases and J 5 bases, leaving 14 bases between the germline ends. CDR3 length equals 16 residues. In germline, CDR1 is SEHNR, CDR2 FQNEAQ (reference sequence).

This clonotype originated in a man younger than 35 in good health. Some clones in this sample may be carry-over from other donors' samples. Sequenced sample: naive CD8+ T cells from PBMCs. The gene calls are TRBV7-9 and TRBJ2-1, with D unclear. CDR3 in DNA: TGTGCCAGCAGCTTAGCGTTTGGGCAGGCGGACAATGAGCAGTTCTTC. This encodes CASSLAFGQADNEQFF.